These 5 T cell receptor beta chains originate from one sample sequenced in a study of beta chain features in type 1 diabetes (dated by TCRdb to 2016 to 2018). The library was made by the immunoSEQ multiplex PCR assay. The entire amount of isolated RNA was reverse transcribed using the High Capacity cDNA Reverse Transcription Kit, so the sequenced TCRB transcripts were expressed ones. TCRdb stores this immuneACCESS table with in-frame sequences only. Part of the clones is absent; in the studies checked, under half of the shortfall reflects unresolved V genes, and no reason is known for the rest. The sample has 300,000 to 350,000 clones on record, around 7.6% of them singletons. The top ten clonotypes cover less than 0.5% of the sample. Sequencing was carried out using central memory CD4+ T cells from blood. The receptors shown here come from a woman between 18 and 29 years old in good health.

This clone came up a few times. V is TRBV5-1 and J is TRBJ2-1; tentative D call: TRBD2 (5 bases). The CDR3 extends over 16 amino acids. V dropped 0 bases and J dropped 4 bases, with 14 bases sitting between them. The V gene's germline CDR1 is SGHRS and CDR2 YFSETQ. The CDR3 is CASSLEGGLIYNEQFF. DNA of the CDR3: TGCGCCAGCAGCTTGGAGGGCGGACTTATATACAATGAGCAGTTCTTC. Using reference TRBV5-1 and TRBJ2-1 for the parts outside the CDR3, the full variable domain is KAGVTQTPRYLIKTRGQQVTLSCSPISGHRSVSWYQQTPGQGLQFLFEYFSETQRNKGNFPGRFSGRQFSNSRSEMNVSTLELGDSALYLCASSLEGGLIYNEQFFGPGTRLTVL.

This clone was found a few times. The rearrangement links TRBV14 to TRBJ2-5; D is possibly TRBD1 (5 bases). There are 14 residues in the CDR3. From germline, CDR1 is SGHDN and CDR2 FVKESK. Trimming removed 3 bases at V and 4 bases at J, with 12 bases between. The DNA for the CDR3 is TGTGCCAGCAGCCACGCGACAGCCTTAGAGACCCAGTACTTC. Translating gives CASSHATALETQYF.

The V and J genes are TRBV5-4 and TRBJ2-1; 9 bases match TRBD1. This CDR3 comprises 13 residues. With 6 bases clipped from V and 5 bases from J, the junction kept 3 bases outside the gene matches. Germline CDR1 is SGHNT and CDR2 is YYREEE (reference sequence). This CDR3 is CASKRQGDNEQFF. CDR3 sequence (DNA): TGTGCCAGCAAAAGACAGGGGGACAATGAGCAGTTCTTC.

This clone is categorized as medium-sized. The chain recombines TRBV9 with TRBJ2-1; D gene unclear. With 2 bases removed from V and 7 bases from J, the gap between germline ends came to 10 bases. CDR3 length: 13 amino acids. Germline assignment: CDR1 SGDLS and CDR2 YYNGEE. CDR3 in amino acids: CASSVGSQNEQFF. DNA for the CDR3: TGTGCCAGCAGCGTGGGAAGCCAGAATGAGCAGTTCTTC.

This clone was counted a few times. This chain uses TRBV7-9 with TRBJ1-1, with D possibly TRBD1 on 5 matching bases. Germline CDR1 SEHNR, CDR2 FQNEAQ (reference sequence). The CDR3 is 13 amino acids. V was clipped by 4 bases and J by 5 bases, with 11 bases between them. The DNA of the CDR3 is TGTGCCAGCAGCTGGCAGGGACGAACTGAAGCTTTCTTT. Its protein product is CASSWQGRTEAFF.